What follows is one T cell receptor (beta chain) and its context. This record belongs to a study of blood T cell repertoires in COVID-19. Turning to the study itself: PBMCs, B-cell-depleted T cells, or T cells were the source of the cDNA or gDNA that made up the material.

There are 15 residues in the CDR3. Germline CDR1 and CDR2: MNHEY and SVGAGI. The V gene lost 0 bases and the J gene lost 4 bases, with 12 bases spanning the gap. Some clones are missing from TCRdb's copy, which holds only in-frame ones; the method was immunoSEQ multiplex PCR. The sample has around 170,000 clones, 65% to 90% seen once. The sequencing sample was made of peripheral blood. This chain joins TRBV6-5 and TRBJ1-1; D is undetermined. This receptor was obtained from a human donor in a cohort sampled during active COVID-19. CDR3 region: CASSYSPYSGTEAFF. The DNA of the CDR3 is TGTGCCAGCAGTTACTCGCCCTACAGTGGCACTGAAGCTTTCTTT.